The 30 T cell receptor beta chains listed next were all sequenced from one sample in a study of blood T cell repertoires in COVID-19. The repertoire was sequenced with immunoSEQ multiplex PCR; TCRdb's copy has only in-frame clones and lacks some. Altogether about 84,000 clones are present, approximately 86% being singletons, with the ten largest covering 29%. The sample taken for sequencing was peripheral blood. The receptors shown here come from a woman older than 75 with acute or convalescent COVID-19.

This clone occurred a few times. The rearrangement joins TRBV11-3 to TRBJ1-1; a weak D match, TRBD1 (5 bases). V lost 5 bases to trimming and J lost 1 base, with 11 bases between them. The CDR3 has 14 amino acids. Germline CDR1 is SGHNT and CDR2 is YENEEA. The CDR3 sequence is CASSPRGANTEAFF. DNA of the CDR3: TGTGCCAGCAGCCCCCGCGGGGCGAACACTGAAGCTTTCTTT.

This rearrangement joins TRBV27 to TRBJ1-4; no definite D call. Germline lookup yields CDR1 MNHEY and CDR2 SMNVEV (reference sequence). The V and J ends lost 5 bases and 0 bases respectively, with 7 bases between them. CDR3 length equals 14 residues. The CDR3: CASSPRTTNEKLFF. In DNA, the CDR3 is TGTGCCAGCAGTCCCAGGACAACTAATGAAAAACTGTTTTTT.

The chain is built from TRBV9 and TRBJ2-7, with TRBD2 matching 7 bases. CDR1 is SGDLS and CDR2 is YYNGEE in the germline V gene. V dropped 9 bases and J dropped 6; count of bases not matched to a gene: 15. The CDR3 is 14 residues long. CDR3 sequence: CATQAPGSGIEQYF. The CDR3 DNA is TGTGCCACCCAGGCTCCTGGAAGCGGGATCGAGCAGTACTTC.

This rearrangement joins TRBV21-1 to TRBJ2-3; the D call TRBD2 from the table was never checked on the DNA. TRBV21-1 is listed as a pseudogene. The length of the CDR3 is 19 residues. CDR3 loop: CASSNASGRNAGLTDTQYF. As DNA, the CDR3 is TGTGCCAGCAGCAACGCTAGCGGGAGGAACGCGGGGTTGACAGATACGCAGTATTTT.

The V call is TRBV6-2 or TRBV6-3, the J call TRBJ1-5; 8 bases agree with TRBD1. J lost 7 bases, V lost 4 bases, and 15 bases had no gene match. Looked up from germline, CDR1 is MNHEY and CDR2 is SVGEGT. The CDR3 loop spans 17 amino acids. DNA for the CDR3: TGTGCCAGCAGTTCTTCTCCGGACAGGGTCCCCCACCAGCCCCAGCATTTT. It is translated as CASSSSPDRVPHQPQHF.

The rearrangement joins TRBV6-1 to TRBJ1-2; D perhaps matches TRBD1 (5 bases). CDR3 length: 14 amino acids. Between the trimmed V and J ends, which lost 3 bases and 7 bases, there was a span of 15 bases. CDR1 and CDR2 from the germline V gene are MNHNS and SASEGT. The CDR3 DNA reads TGTGCCAGCAGTGACGGGCAGGGCGCTGGTGGCTACACCTTC. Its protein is CASSDGQGAGGYTF.

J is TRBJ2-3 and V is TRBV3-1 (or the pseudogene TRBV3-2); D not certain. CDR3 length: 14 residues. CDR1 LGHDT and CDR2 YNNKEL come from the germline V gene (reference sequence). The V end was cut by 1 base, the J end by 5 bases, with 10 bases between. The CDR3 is CASSQAHSGDTQYF. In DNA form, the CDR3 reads TGTGCCAGCAGCCAAGCTCACTCTGGAGATACGCAGTATTTT.

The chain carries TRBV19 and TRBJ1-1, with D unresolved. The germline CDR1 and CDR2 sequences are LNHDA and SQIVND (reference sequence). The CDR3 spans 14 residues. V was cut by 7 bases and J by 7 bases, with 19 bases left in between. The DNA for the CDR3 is TGTGCCAGTACCCCCCAGGCGGGATCAGATGAAGCTTTCTTT. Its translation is CASTPQAGSDEAFF.

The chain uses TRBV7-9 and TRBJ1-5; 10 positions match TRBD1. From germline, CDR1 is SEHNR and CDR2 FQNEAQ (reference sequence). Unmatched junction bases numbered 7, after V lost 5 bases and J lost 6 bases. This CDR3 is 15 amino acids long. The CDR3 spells CASSKDRGRGQPQHF. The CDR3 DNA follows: TGTGCCAGCAGCAAAGACAGGGGGCGCGGTCAGCCCCAGCATTTT. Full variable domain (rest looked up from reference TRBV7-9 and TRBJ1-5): DTGVSQNPRHKITKRGQNVTFRCDPISEHNRLYWYRQTLGQGPEFLTYFQNEAQLEKSRLLSDRFSAERPKGSFSTLEIQRTEQGDSAMYLCASSKDRGRGQPQHFGDGTRLSIL.

In DNA, the CDR3 is TGTGCCAGCAGCTCCGGTTTCGCAGATACGCAGTATTTT. Its protein is CASSSGFADTQYF. This chain uses TRBV7-2 with TRBJ2-3, with D hard to call. This CDR3 has 13 amino acids. Germline lookup yields CDR1 SGHTA and CDR2 FQGNSA. Trimming stripped 4 bases from V and 4 bases from J, with 9 bases between.

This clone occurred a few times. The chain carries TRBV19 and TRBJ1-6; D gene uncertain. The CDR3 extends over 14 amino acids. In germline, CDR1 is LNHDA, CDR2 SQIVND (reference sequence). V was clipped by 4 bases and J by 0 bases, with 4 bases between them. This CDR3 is CASSNSSYNSPLHF. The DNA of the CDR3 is TGTGCCAGTAGTAACAGCTCCTATAATTCACCCCTCCACTTT.

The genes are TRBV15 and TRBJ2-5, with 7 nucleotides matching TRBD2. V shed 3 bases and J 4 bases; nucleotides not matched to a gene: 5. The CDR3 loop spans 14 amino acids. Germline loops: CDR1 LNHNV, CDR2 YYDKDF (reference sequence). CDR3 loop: CATSSWGGLETQYF. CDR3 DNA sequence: TGTGCCACCAGCAGTTGGGGGGGACTAGAGACCCAGTACTTC. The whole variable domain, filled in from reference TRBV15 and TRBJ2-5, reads DAMVIQNPRYQVTQFGKPVTLSCSQTLNHNVMYWYQQKSSQAPKLLFHYYDKDFNNEADTPDNFQSRRPNTSFCFLDIRSPGLGDTAMYLCATSSWGGLETQYFGPGTRLLVL.

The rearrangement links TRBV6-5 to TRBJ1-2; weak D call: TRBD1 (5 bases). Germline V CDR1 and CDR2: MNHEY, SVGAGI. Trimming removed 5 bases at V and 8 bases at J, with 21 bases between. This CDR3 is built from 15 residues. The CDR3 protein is CASSRPEQGLWGYTF. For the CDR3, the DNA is TGTGCCAGCAGTCGTCCTGAGCAGGGCCTTTGGGGCTACACCTTC.

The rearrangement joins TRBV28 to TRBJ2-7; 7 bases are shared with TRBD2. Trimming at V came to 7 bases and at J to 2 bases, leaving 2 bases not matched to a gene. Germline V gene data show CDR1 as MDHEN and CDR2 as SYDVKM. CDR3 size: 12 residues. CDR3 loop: CASTGGTYEQYF. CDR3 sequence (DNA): TGTGCCAGCACCGGGGGGACCTACGAGCAGTACTTC.

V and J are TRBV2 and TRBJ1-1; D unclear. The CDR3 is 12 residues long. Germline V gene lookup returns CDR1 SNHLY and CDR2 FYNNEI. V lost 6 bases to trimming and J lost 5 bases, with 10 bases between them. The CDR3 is CASRERGTEAFF. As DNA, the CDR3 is TGTGCCAGCAGGGAACGGGGAACTGAAGCTTTCTTT.

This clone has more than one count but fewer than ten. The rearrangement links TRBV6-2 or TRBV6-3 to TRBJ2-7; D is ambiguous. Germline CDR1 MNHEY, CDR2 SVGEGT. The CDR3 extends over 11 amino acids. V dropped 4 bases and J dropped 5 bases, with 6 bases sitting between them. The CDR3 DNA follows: TGTGCCAGCAGTTTCCGGGACGAGCAGTACTTC. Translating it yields CASSFRDEQYF.

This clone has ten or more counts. CDR3 residues: CASSPPVVGRDYEQYF. CDR3 DNA sequence: TGTGCCAGCAGCCCCCCGGTGGTCGGGAGAGACTACGAGCAGTACTTC. The chain couples TRBV11-2 to TRBJ2-7; D is perhaps TRBD2 (6 bases). The CDR3 extends over 16 amino acids. Between the trimmed V and J ends, which lost 5 bases and 3 bases, there was a span of 20 bases. CDR1 SGHAT and CDR2 FQNNGV come from the germline V gene. The variable domain in full, completed from reference TRBV11-2 and TRBJ2-7, reads EAGVAQSPRYKIIEKRQSVAFWCNPISGHATLYWYQQILGQGPKLLIQFQNNGVVDDSQLPKDRFSAERLKGVDSTLKIQPAKLEDSAVYLCASSPPVVGRDYEQYFGPGTRLTVT.

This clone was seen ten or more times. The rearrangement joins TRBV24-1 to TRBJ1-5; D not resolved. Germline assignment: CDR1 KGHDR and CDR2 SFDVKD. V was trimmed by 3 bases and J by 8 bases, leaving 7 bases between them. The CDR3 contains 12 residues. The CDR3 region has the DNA TGTGCCACCAGTGATGGCGGTAAGCCCCAGCATTTT. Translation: CATSDGGKPQHF.

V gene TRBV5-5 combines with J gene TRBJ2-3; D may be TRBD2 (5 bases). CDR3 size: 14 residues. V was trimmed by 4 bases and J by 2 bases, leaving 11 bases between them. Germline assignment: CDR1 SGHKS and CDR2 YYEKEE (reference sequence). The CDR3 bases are TGTGCCAGCAGCCGGGATTCTAACACAGATACGCAGTATTTT. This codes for CASSRDSNTDTQYF. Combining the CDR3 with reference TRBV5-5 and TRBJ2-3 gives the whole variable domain DAGVTQSPTHLIKTRGQQVTLRCSPISGHKSVSWYQQVLGQGPQFIFQYYEKEERGRGNFPDRFSARQFPNYSSELNVNALLLGDSALYLCASSRDSNTDTQYFGPGTRLTVL.

The CDR3 DNA follows: TGTGCCAGCAGCTTACAGGACAGAGAGACCCAGTACTTC. This codes for CASSLQDRETQYF. This chain uses TRBV5-4 with TRBJ2-5; D possibly corresponds to TRBD1 (6 bases). The germline V and J ends were trimmed by 2 bases and 4 bases, with 9 bases remaining between them. Germline values: CDR1 SGHNT, CDR2 YYREEE (reference sequence). The CDR3 covers 13 residues.

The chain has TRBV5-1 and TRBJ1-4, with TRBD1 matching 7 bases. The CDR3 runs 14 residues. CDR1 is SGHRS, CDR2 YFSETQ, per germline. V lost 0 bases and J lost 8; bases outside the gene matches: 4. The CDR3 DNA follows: TGCGCCAGCAGCTTGGTAGGGGGCTTGGAAAAACTGTTTTTT. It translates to CASSLVGGLEKLFF.

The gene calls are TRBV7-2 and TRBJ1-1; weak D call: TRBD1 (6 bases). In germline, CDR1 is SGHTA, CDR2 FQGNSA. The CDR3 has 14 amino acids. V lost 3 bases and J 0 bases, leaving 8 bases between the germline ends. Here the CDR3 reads CASSLGHVNTEAFF. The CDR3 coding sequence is TGTGCCAGCAGCTTGGGACACGTGAACACTGAAGCTTTCTTT.

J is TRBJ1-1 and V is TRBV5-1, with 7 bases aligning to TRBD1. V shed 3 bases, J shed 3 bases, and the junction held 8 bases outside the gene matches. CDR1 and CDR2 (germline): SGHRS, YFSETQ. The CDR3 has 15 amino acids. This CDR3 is CASSSSRQGYTEAFF. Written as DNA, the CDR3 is TGCGCCAGCAGCTCTTCTCGACAGGGATACACTGAAGCTTTCTTT.

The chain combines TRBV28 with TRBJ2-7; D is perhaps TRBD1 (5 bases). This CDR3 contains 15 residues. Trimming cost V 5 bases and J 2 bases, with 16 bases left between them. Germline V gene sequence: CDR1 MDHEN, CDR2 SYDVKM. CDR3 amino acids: CASSRRVRGAYEQYF. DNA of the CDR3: TGTGCCAGCAGTCGCAGGGTTAGAGGTGCCTACGAGCAGTACTTC.

The CDR3 coding sequence is TGTGCCAGCAGCTTAGTTCCGGGAGGTGGCGGAGAAAAACTGTTTTTT. Translation gives CASSLVPGGGGEKLFF. J is TRBJ1-4 and V is TRBV7-2; no definite D call. The CDR3 consists of 16 residues. Looked up from germline, CDR1 is SGHTA and CDR2 is FQGNSA. Trimming shortened V by 1 base and J by 8 bases, and 17 bases separated the two germline ends.

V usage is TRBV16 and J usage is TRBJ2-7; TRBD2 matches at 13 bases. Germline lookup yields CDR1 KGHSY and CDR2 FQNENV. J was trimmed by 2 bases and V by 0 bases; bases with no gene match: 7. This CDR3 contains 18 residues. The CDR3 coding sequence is TGTGCCAGCAGCCAATCGGGGGGACTAGCGGGAAGAACCTACGAGCAGTACTTC. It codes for CASSQSGGLAGRTYEQYF.

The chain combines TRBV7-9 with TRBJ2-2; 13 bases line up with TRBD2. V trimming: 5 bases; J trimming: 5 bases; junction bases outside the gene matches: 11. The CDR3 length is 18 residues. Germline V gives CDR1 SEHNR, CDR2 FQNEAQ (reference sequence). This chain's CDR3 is CASSPAGLAGRRTGELFF. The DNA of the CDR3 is TGTGCCAGCAGCCCAGCGGGACTAGCGGGACGGCGGACCGGGGAGCTGTTTTTT.

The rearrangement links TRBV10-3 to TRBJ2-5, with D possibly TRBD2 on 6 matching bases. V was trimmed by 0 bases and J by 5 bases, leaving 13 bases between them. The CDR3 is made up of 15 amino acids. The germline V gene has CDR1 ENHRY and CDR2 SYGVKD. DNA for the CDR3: TGTGCCATCAGTGAGTCTGCGCGGGGTGGGGAGACCCAGTACTTC. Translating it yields CAISESARGGETQYF.

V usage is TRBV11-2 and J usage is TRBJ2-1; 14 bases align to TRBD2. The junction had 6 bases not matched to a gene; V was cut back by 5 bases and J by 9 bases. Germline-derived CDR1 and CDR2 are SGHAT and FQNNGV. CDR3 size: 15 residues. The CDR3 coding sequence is TGTGCCAGCAGCCCCGGACTAGCGGGAGGTCGTGAGCAGTTCTTC. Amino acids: CASSPGLAGGREQFF.

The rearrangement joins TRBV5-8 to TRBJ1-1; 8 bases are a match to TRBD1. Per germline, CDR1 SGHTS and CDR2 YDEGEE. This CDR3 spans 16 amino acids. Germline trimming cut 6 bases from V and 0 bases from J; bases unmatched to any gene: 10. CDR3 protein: CASTPSRQGMNTEAFF. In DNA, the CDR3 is TGTGCCAGCACCCCGTCCCGACAGGGGATGAACACTGAAGCTTTCTTT.